These 10 T cell receptor beta chains came from one sample sequenced in a study of T cells after yellow fever vaccination. MiXCR was run by TCRdb on the 5' RACE reads, yielding one entry per CDR3 protein. The sample comprises approximately 260,000 distinct CDR3 sequences, around 4.9% of which are singletons, and more than 3% rests with the top ten. Sample: CD4+ T cells sorted from PBMCs, taken on the day of the yellow fever booster vaccination. The receptors were sampled from a man between 18 and 35 years old who received the YFV17D yellow fever vaccine.

This clonotype has only a few counts. The V gene is TRBV6-2 or TRBV6-3, the J gene TRBJ2-1; D is ambiguous. Germline CDR1 and CDR2: MNHEY and SVGEGT. The CDR3 is 13 amino acids. V gave up 6 bases and J gave up 4 bases, with 10 bases separating them. This chain's CDR3 is CASSPGLYNEQFF. The CDR3 coding sequence is TGTGCCAGCAGCCCCGGGCTATACAATGAGCAGTTCTTC.

This clonotype was picked up many times. The chain couples TRBV7-2 to TRBJ2-7, with a tentative D call TRBD1 (6 bases). Germline CDR1 reads SGHTA; CDR2 reads FQGNSA. V was shortened by 5 bases and J by 2 bases, with 13 bases between the two germline ends. The CDR3 has 14 residues. CDR3 coding DNA: TGTGCCAGCAGCGTGACAGGAAACACCTACGAGCAGTACGTC. It specifies CASSVTGNTYEQYV.

This clonotype was detected ten times or more. The CDR3 loop reads CASSLFGTGNEQFF. CDR3 coding DNA: TGTGCCAGCAGCTTATTCGGGACAGGGAATGAGCAGTTCTTC. V is TRBV11-1 and J is TRBJ2-1; 9 bases line up with TRBD1. Germline V gene lookup returns CDR1 SGHAT and CDR2 FQDESV (reference sequence). The CDR3 is made up of 14 amino acids. Germline trimming cut 2 bases from V and 7 bases from J; bases unmatched to any gene: 3.

This clonotype was recorded a few times. The chain is built from TRBV10-3 and TRBJ2-7; D may match TRBD1 or TRBD2 (6 bases each). The CDR3 spans 15 residues. Trimming stripped 2 bases from V and 4 bases from J, with 15 bases between. Germline V CDR1 and CDR2: ENHRY, SYGVKD. The DNA of the CDR3 is TGTGCCATCAGTGAGACCTTAACGGGGGCTTACGAGCAGTACGTC. The encoded protein is CAISETLTGAYEQYV.

The chain uses TRBV20-1 and TRBJ2-1; 10 bases map to TRBD1. Looked up from germline, CDR1 is DFQATT and CDR2 is SNEGSKA (reference sequence). V dropped 3 bases and J dropped 3; count of bases not matched to a gene: 8. This CDR3 spans 16 amino acids. The CDR3 region is CSARTRTGGLYNEQFF. The CDR3 DNA sequence: TGCAGTGCTAGGACCAGGACAGGGGGTCTCTACAATGAGCAGTTCTTC.

This clonotype has ten or more counts. The chain carries TRBV6-1 and TRBJ1-6; the D is unclear. Germline CDR1 reads MNHNS; CDR2 reads SASEGT. The CDR3 sequence is 16 residues long. The V end was cut by 3 bases, the J end by 9 bases, with 18 bases between. In DNA, the CDR3 is TGTGCCAGCAGTGAGGTTTGGTCCCGGGAGGGTTCACCCCTCCACTTT. This sequence encodes CASSEVWSREGSPLHF.

The chain couples TRBV29-1 to TRBJ1-1; possibly TRBD1 for D (6 bases). The CDR3 extends over 14 amino acids. V was trimmed by 7 bases and J by 2 bases, leaving 17 bases between them. CDR1 is SQVTM and CDR2 is ANQGSEA in the germline V gene. CDR3 region: CSASYGQPNTEAFF. CDR3 bases: TGCAGCGCATCATACGGACAGCCAAACACTGAAGCTTTCTTT.

Only a few counts were recorded for this clonotype. The rearrangement joins TRBV5-4 to TRBJ1-4; 7 bases map to TRBD1. Germline assignment: CDR1 SGHNT and CDR2 YYREEE (reference sequence). With V trimmed by 4 bases and J by 1 base, 4 bases remained unmatched. There are 15 residues in the CDR3. The CDR3 bases are TGTGCCAGCAGCCTTCCAGGGGGAACTAATGAAAAACTGTTTTTT. It specifies CASSLPGGTNEKLFF.

The V and J genes are TRBV6-5 and TRBJ2-7; 9 positions agree with TRBD1. The germline CDR1 and CDR2 sequences are MNHEY and SVGAGI. J was trimmed by 2 bases and V by 4 bases; bases with no gene match: 6. The CDR3 has 15 residues. CDR3 amino acids: CASSSDRGGTYEQYV. In nucleotides, the CDR3 is TGTGCCAGCAGTTCCGACAGGGGGGGGACCTACGAGCAGTACGTC.

Ten or more counts support this clonotype. This chain connects TRBV7-3 to TRBJ2-1, with TRBD2 matching 12 bases. The CDR3 spans 14 residues. Germline-derived CDR1 and CDR2 are SGHTA and FQGTGA. Trimming at V came to 5 bases and at J to 6 bases, leaving 2 bases not matched to a gene. CDR3 in DNA: TGTGCCAGCAGCATGGGACTAGCGGGCAATGAGCAGTTCTTC. Translating gives CASSMGLAGNEQFF.